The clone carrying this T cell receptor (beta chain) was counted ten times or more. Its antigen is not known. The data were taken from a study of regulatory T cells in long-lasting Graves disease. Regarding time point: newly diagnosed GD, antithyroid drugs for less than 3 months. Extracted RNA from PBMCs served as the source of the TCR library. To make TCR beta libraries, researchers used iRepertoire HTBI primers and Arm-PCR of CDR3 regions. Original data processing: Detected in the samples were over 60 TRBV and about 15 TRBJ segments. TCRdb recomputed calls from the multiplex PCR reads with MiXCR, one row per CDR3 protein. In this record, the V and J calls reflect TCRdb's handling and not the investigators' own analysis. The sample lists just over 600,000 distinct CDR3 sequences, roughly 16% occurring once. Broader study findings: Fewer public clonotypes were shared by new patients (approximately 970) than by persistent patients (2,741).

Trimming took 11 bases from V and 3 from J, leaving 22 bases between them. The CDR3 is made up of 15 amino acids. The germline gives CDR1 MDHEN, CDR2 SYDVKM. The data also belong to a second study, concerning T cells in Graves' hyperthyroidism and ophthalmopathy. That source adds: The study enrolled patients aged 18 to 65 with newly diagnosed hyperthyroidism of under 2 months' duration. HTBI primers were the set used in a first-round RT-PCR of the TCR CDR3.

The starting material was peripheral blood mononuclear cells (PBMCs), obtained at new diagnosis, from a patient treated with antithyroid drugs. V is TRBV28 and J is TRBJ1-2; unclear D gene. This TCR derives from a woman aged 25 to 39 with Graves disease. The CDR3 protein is CAGCRRGSRHYGYTF. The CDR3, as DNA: TGTGCCGGATGCCGCCGGGGAAGTAGACACTATGGCTACACCTTC.